These T cell receptor beta chains were read from a single sample in a study of T-cell reconstitution after alpha-beta-depleted transplantation in children. TCRdb redid the calling of the PCR reads with MiXCR, one entry per CDR3 protein. The data contain over 400,000 distinct CDR3 sequences, under 15% of them singletons. This specimen was PBMCs from the stem cell graft donor, taken from the stem cell graft. All receptors derive from a human donor who donated a stem cell graft to a child with combined immunodeficiency. CDR3s include the opening cysteine and the closing phenylalanine or tryptophan. The D gene is left open where the match is weak. Clone size appears in some rows only: once, few, many, or a class for an expanded clone.

V gene: TRBV11-2
J gene: TRBJ2-1
D gene: NA
clone size: NA
CDR3 DNA: TGTGCCAGCAGCTTAGTACGCTCAGGGAATAATGAGCAGTTCTTC
CDR3 protein: CASSLVRSGNNEQFF

V gene: TRBV4-3
J gene: TRBJ2-7
D gene: TRBD2
clone size: few
CDR3 DNA: TGCGCCAGCAGCGGCGGTTGGGAGCGGGAGGTCCCCTACGAGCAGTACTTC
CDR3 protein: CASSGGWEREVPYEQYF

V gene: TRBV9
J gene: TRBJ1-2
D gene: NA
clone size: NA
CDR3 DNA: TGTGCCAGCAGCGCTGGGATTTATGGCTACACCTTC
CDR3 protein: CASSAGIYGYTF

V gene: TRBV20-1
J gene: TRBJ2-4
D gene: NA
clone size: NA
CDR3 DNA: TGCAGTGCAAGTACACAGGGATGGACCAAAAACATTCAGTACTTC
CDR3 protein: CSASTQGWTKNIQYF

V gene: TRBV11-2
J gene: TRBJ2-7
D gene: TRBD1
clone size: NA
CDR3 DNA: TGTGCCAGCAGGCCGACAGGGGGCCGCTACTTTTCCTACGAGCAGTACTTC
CDR3 protein: CASRPTGGRYFSYEQYF

V gene: TRBV12-3/TRBV12-4
J gene: TRBJ2-1
D gene: NA
clone size: many
CDR3 DNA: TGTGCCAGCAGTTCAGGGACACTTTACAATGAGCAGTTCTTC
CDR3 protein: CASSSGTLYNEQFF

V gene: TRBV5-5
J gene: TRBJ2-5
D gene: NA
clone size: few
CDR3 DNA: TGTGCCAGCAGCTTAGCAGGGATACTCCAAGAGACCCAGTACTTC
CDR3 protein: CASSLAGILQETQYF

V gene: TRBV30
J gene: TRBJ2-3
D gene: NA
clone size: NA
CDR3 DNA: TGTGCCTGGAGTAACCTCCCGGGCACAGATACGCAGTATTTT
CDR3 protein: CAWSNLPGTDTQYF

V gene: TRBV7-9
J gene: TRBJ2-2
D gene: TRBD2
clone size: many
CDR3 DNA: TGTGCCAGCCATAACTCACCCTGGGCCGGACTAGTCGCGAACACCGGGGAGCTGTTTTTT
CDR3 protein: CASHNSPWAGLVANTGELFF

V gene: TRBV7-8
J gene: TRBJ1-5
D gene: TRBD1
clone size: many
CDR3 DNA: TGTGCCAGCAGCTTACAGGGGGGAAGCAATCAGCCCCAGCATTTT
CDR3 protein: CASSLQGGSNQPQHF

V gene: TRBV5-1
J gene: TRBJ2-6
D gene: TRBD1
clone size: few
CDR3 DNA: TGCGCCAGCAGCCCTGACAGGGTATCTGGGGCCAACGTCCTGACTTTC
CDR3 protein: CASSPDRVSGANVLTF

V gene: TRBV24-1
J gene: TRBJ2-2
D gene: TRBD1
clone size: few
CDR3 DNA: TGTGCCACCAGTGATTCTCAACCGGGACAGCTAAACACCGGGGAGCTGTTTTTT
CDR3 protein: CATSDSQPGQLNTGELFF

V gene: TRBV18
J gene: TRBJ2-3
D gene: TRBD2
clone size: NA
CDR3 DNA: TGTGCCAGCTCACCACGGACTAGCGGGAGTAGCACAGATACGCAGTATTTT
CDR3 protein: CASSPRTSGSSTDTQYF

V gene: TRBV20-1
J gene: TRBJ2-7
D gene: TRBD2
clone size: few
CDR3 DNA: TGCAGTGTTCTAGCGGGATCCCCCTACGAGCAGTACTTC
CDR3 protein: CSVLAGSPYEQYF

V gene: TRBV6-1
J gene: TRBJ2-7
D gene: TRBD1
clone size: many
CDR3 DNA: TGTGCCAGCAGTCAAGACAGGGGGCCCCTCTACGAGCAGTACTTC
CDR3 protein: CASSQDRGPLYEQYF

V gene: TRBV7-9
J gene: TRBJ1-1
D gene: NA
clone size: NA
CDR3 DNA: TGTGCCAGCAGCTCCATTGCGGGACCAACCATTCAAGCTTTCTTT
CDR3 protein: CASSSIAGPTIQAFF

V gene: TRBV4-3
J gene: TRBJ2-3
D gene: TRBD2
clone size: many
CDR3 DNA: TGCGCCAGCAGCCAAAATCGGGGGGAGTTAGGTACGCAGTATTTT
CDR3 protein: CASSQNRGELGTQYF

V gene: TRBV7-2
J gene: TRBJ2-7
D gene: TRBD1
clone size: NA
CDR3 DNA: TGTGCCAGCAGCCCGAGGACAGGGCGGGGCGAGCAGTACTTC
CDR3 protein: CASSPRTGRGEQYF

V gene: TRBV11-1
J gene: TRBJ1-3
D gene: NA
clone size: NA
CDR3 DNA: TGTGCCAGCAGCATGGGGGGGACGCAAAACACCATATATTTT
CDR3 protein: CASSMGGTQNTIYF

V gene: TRBV12-3/TRBV12-4
J gene: TRBJ2-2
D gene: TRBD2
clone size: few
CDR3 DNA: TGTGCCAGCAACCCGGGGACTAGCGGGGGCGACACCGGGGAGCTGTTTTTT
CDR3 protein: CASNPGTSGGDTGELFF